This T cell receptor beta chain was captured by sequencing in a study of Graves' ophthalmopathy and Graves' hyperthyroidism. Study-wide points: Blood samples also showed most expanded thyroid clonotypes exceeding 0.001 frequency.

Germline V CDR1 and CDR2: MNHEY, SVGEGT. The CDR3 contains 15 residues. V was trimmed by 8 bases and J by 0 bases, leaving 14 bases between them. Details on this clonotype: Its antigen is undetermined. Given a much more abundant clone one base away, this may be a read error.

The authors amplified TCR beta CDR3 regions, and they did so from RNA transcripts for repertoire sequencing. An initial RT-PCR round employing HTBI primers preceded a second-round multiplex PCR. TCRdb re-derived calls from the multiplex PCR reads in MiXCR, one entry per CDR3 protein. The sample has about 480,000 distinct CDR3 sequences, around an eighth seen once. This TCR was recovered from a woman under 40 with Graves' ophthalmopathy. Source material: blood. J is TRBJ1-3 and V is TRBV6-2 or TRBV6-3; no definite D call. The CDR3 nucleotides read TGTGCCAGCTCCTCGGTTGAAAGCTCTGGAAACACCATATATTTT. This codes for CASSSVESSGNTIYF.